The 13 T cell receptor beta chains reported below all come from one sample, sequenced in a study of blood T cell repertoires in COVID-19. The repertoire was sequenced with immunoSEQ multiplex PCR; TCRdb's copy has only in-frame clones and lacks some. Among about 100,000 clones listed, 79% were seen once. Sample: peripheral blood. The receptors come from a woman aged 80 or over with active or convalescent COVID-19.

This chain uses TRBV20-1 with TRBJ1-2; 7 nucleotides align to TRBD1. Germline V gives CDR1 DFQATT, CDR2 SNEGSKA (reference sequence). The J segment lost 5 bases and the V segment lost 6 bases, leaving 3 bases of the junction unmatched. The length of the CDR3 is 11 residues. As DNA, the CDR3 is TGCAGTGCAGAACAGGGGTATGGCTACACCTTC. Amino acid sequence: CSAEQGYGYTF.

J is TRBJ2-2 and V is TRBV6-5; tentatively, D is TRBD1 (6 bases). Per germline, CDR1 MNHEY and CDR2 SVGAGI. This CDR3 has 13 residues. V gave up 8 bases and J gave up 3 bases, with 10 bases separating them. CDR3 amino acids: CASLSGDTGELFF. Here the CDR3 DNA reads TGTGCCAGCCTCTCAGGGGACACCGGGGAGCTGTTTTTT.

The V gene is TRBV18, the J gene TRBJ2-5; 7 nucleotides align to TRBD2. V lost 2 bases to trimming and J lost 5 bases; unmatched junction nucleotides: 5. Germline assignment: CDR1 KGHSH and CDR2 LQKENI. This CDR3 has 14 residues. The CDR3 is CASSPATSLETQYF. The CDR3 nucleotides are TGTGCCAGCTCACCAGCGACTAGCTTGGAGACCCAGTACTTC.

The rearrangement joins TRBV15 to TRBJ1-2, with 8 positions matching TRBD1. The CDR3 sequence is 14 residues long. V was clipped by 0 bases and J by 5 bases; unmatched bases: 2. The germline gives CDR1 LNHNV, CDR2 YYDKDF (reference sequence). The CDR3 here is CATSRDGQGYGYTF. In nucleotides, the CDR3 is TGTGCCACCAGCAGAGATGGACAGGGTTATGGCTACACCTTC.

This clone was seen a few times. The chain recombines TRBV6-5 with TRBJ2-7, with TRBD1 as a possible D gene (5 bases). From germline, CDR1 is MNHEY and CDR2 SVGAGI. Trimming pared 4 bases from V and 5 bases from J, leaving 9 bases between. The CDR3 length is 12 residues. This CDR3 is CASSSRAHEQYF. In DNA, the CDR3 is TGTGCCAGCAGTTCCAGGGCCCACGAGCAGTACTTC.

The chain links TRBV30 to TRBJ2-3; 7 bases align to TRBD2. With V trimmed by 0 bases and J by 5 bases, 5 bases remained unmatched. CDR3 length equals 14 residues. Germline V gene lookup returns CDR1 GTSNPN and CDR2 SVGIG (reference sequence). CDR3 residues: CAWSVRGRVDTQYF. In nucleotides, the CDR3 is TGTGCCTGGAGTGTACGGGGGAGGGTAGATACGCAGTATTTT.

The CDR3 reads CATWGAGLVYNEQFF. CDR3 in DNA: TGTGCCACATGGGGCGCGGGACTAGTGTATAATGAGCAGTTCTTC. V gene TRBV19 combines with J gene TRBJ2-1; TRBD2 matches at 8 bases. The CDR3 is 15 residues long. Germline lookup yields CDR1 LNHDA and CDR2 SQIVND (reference sequence). The junction had 15 bases not matched to a gene; V was cut back by 10 bases and J by 7 bases.

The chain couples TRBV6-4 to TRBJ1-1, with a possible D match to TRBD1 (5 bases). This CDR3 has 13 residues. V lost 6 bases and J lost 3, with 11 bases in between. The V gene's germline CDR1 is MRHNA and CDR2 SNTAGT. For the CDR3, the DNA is TGTGCCAGCAGAGGGGATGGGGACACTGAAGCTTTCTTT. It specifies CASRGDGDTEAFF.

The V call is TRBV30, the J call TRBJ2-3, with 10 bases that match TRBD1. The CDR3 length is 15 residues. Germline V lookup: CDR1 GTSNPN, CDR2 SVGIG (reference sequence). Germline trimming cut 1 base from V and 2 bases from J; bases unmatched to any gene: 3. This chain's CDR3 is CAWSAGTGATDTQYF. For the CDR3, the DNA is TGTGCCTGGAGTGCCGGGACAGGGGCCACAGATACGCAGTATTTT.

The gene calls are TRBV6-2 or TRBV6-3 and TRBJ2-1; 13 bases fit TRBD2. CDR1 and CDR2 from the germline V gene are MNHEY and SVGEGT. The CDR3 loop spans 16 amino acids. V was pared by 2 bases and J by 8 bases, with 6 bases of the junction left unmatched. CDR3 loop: CASSYRGLAGRHEQFF. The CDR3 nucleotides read TGTGCCAGCAGTTACCGGGGACTAGCGGGGAGACATGAGCAGTTCTTC.

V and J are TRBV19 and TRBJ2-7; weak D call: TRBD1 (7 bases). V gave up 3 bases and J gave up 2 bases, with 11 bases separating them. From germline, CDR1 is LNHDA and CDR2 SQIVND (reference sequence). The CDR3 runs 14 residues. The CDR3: CASSIQGGTYEQYF. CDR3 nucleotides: TGTGCCAGTAGTATTCAGGGGGGAACCTACGAGCAGTACTTC.

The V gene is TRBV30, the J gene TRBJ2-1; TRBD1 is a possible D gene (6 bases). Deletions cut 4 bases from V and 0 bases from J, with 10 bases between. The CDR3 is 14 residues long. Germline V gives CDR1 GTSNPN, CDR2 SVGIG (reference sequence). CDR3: CAWMRTDSYNEQFF. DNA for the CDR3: TGTGCCTGGATGCGGACAGACTCCTACAATGAGCAGTTCTTC.

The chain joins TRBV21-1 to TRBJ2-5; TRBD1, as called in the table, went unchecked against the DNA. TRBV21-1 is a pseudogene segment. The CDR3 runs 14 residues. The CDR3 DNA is TGTGCCAGCAGCCGACAGGTCATCTGGTGGACCCAGTACTTC. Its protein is CASSRQVIWWTQYF.